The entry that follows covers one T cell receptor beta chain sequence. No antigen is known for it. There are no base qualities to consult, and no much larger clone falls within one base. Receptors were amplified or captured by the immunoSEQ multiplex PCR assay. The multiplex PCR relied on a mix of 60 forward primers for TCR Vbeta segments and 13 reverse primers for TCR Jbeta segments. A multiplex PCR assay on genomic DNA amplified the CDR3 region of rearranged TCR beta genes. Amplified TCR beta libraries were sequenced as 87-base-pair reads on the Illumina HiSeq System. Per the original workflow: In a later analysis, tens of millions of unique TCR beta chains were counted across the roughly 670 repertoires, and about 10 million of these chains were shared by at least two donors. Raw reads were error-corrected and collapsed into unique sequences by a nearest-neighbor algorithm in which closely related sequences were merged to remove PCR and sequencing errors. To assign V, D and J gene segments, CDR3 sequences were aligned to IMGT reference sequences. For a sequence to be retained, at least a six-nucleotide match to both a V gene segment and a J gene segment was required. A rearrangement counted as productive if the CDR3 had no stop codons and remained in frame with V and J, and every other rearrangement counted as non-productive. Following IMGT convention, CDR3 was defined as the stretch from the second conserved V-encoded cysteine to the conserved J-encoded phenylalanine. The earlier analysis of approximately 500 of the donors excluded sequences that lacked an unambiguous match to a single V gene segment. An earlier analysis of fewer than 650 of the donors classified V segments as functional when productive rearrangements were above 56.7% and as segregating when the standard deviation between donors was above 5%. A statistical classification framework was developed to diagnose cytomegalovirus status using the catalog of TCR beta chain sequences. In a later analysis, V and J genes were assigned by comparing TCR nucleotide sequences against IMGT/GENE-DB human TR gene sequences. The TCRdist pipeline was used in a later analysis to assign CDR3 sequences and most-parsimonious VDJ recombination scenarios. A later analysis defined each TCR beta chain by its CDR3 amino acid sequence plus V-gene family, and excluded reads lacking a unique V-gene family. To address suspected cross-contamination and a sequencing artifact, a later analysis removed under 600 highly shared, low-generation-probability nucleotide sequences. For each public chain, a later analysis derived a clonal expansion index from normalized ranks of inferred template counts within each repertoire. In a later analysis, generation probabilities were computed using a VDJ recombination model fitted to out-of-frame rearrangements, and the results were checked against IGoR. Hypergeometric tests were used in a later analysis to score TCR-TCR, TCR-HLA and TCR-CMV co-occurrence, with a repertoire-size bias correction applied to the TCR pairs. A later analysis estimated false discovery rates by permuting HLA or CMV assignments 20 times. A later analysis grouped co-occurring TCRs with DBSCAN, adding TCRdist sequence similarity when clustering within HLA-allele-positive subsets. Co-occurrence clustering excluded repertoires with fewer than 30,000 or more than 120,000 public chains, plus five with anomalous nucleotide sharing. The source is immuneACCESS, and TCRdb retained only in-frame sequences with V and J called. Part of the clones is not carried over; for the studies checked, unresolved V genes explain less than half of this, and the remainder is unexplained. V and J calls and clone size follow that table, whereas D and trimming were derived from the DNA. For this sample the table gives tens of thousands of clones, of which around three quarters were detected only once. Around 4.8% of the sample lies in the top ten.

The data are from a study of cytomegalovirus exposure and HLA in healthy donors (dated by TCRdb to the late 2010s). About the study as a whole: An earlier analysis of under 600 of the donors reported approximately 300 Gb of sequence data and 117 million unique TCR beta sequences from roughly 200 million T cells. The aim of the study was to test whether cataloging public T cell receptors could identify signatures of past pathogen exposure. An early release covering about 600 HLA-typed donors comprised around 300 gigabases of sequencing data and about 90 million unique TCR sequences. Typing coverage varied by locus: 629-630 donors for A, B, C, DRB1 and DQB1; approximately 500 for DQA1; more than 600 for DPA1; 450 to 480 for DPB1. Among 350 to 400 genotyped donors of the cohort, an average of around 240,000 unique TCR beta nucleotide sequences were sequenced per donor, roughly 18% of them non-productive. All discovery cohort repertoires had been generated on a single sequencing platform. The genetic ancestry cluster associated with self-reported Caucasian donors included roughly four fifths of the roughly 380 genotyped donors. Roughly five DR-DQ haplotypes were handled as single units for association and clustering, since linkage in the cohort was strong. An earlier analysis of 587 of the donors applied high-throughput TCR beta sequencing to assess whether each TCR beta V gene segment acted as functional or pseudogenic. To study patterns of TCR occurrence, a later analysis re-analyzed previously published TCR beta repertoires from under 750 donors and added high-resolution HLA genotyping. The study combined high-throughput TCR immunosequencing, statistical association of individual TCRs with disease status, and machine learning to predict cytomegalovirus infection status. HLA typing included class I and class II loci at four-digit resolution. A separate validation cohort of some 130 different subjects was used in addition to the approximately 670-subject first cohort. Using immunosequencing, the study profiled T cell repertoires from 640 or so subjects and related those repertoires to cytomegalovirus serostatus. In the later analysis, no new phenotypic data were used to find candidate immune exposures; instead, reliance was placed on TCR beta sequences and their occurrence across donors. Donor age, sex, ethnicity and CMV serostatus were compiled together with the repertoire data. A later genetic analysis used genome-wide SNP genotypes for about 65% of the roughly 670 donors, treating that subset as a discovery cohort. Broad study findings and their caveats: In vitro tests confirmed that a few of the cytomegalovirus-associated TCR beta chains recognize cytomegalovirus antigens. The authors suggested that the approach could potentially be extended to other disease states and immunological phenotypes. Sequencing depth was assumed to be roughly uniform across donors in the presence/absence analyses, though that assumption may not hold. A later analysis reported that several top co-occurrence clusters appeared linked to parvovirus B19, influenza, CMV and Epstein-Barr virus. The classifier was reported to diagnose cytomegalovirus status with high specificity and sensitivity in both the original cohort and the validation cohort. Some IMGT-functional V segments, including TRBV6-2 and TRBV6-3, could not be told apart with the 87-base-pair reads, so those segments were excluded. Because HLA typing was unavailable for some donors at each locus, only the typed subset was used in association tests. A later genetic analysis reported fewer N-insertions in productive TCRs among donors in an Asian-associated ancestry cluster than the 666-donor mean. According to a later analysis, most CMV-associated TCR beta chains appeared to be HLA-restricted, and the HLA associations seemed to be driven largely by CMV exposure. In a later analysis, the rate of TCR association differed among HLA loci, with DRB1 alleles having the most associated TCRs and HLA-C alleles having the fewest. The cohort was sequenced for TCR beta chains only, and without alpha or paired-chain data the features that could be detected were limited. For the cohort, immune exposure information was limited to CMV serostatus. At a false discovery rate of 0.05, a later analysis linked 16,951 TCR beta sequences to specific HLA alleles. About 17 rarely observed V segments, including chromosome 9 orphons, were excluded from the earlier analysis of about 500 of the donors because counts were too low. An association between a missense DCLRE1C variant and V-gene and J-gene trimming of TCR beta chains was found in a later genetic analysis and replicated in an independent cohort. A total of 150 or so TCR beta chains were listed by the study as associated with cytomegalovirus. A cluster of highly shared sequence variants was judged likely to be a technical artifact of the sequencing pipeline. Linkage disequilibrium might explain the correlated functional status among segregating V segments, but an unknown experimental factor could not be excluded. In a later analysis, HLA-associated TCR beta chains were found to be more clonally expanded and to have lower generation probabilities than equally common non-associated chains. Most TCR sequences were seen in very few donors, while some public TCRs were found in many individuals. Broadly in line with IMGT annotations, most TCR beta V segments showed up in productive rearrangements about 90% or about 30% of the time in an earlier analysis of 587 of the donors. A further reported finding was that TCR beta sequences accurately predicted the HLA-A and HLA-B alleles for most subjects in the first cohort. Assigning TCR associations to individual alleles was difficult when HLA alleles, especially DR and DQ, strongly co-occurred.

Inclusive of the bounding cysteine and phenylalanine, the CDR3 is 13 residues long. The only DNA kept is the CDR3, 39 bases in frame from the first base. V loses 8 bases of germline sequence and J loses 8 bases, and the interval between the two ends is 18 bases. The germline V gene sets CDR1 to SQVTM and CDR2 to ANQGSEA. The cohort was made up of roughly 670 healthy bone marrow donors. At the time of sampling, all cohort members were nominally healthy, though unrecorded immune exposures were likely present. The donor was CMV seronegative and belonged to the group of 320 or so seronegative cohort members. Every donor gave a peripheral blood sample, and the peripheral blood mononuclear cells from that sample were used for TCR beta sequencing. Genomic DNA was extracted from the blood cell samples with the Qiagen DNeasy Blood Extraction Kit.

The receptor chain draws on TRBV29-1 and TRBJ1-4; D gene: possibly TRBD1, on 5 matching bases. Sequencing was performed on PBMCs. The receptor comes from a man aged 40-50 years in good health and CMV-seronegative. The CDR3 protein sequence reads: CSSARGLGEKLFF. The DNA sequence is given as TGCAGCTCCGCCCGGGGACTAGGGGAAAAACTGTTTTTT.